The 28 T cell receptor beta chains below were found in one sample sequenced in a study of a mutant IDH1 vaccine in newly diagnosed glioma. The time point was: week 35, safety follow-up. In the vaccine, a single dose held 300 ug of the mutant IDH1 20-mer peptide, along with topical imiquimod. Profiling relied on immunoSEQ multiplex PCR, and the TCRdb table lists in-frame clones only, not all of them. The repertoire consists of approximately 47,000 clones, with roughly 91% occurring once and the leading ten covering around 5.7%. These TCRs are of unknown antigen specificity. The specimen comprised PBMCs, sampled from a glioma patient whose treatment included an IDH1 peptide vaccine. The source is a woman in her 40s with glioma.

This clone was detected a few times. This chain links TRBV7-9 with TRBJ1-1; 8 nucleotides line up with TRBD1. CDR1 and CDR2 (germline): SEHNR, FQNEAQ (reference sequence). V lost 5 bases and J lost 3; bases outside the gene matches: 11. This CDR3 has 16 residues. The CDR3 bases are TGTGCCAGCAGCCTCCTACAGGGGGGGTGGGACACTGAAGCTTTCTTT. Its translation: CASSLLQGGWDTEAFF.

With regard to this clone: A much larger clone lies one base from this, so it may be a read error. The sample holds other DNA sequences that translate to the same CDR3. CDR3 coding DNA: TGTGCCAGCAGCGTGGGACAGGGGGCATACGAGCAGTACTTC. As protein: CASSVGQGAYEQYF. V and J are TRBV7-8 and TRBJ2-7, with 12 positions matching TRBD1. CDR1 SGHVS and CDR2 FQNEAQ come from the germline V gene. V trimming: 5 bases; J trimming: 4 bases; junction bases outside the gene matches: 3. This CDR3 contains 14 residues. Supplemented by reference TRBV7-8 and TRBJ2-7, the full variable domain reads GAGVSQSPRYKVAKRGQDVALRCDPISGHVSLFWYQQALGQGPEFLTYFQNEAQLDKSGLPSDRFFAERPEGSVSTLKIQRTQQEDSAVYLCASSVGQGAYEQYFGPGTRLTVT.

This clone appeared a single time. The chain couples TRBV2 to TRBJ2-2; 7 nucleotides align to TRBD1. The CDR3 covers 14 residues. With V trimmed by 6 bases and J by 1 base, 2 bases remained unmatched. From germline, CDR1 is SNHLY and CDR2 FYNNEI. The CDR3 coding sequence is TGTGCCAGCAGCCGACAGGGGAACACCGGGGAGCTGTTTTTT. It specifies CASSRQGNTGELFF.

V is TRBV7-2 and J is TRBJ2-1; D possibly corresponds to TRBD2 (5 bases). Germline loops: CDR1 SGHTA, CDR2 FQGNSA. CDR3 length: 16 residues. Trimming removed 4 bases at V and 0 bases at J, with 13 bases between. CDR3 coding DNA: TGTGCCAGCAGCTCCCTATCGGGGAGCTCCTACAATGAGCAGTTCTTC. Protein: CASSSLSGSSYNEQFF.

This chain links TRBV6-1 with TRBJ1-5; D call uncertain. The V gene's germline CDR1 is MNHNS and CDR2 SASEGT. CDR3 length: 13 residues. The V gene lost 5 bases and the J gene lost 2 bases, with 7 bases spanning the gap. CDR3 in DNA: TGTGCCAGCAGTCCCGGGCGCAATCAGCCCCAGCATTTT. Residues: CASSPGRNQPQHF.

The V gene is TRBV27, the J gene TRBJ2-2; 8 nucleotides line up with TRBD2. The junction had 15 bases not matched to a gene; V was cut back by 2 bases and J by 7 bases. Germline CDR1 and CDR2: MNHEY and SMNVEV (reference sequence). The CDR3 runs to 18 residues. CDR3 amino acids: CASSLSLSGLGRHGELFF. DNA for the CDR3: TGTGCCAGCAGTTTAAGTTTATCGGGACTAGGTCGACACGGGGAGCTGTTTTTT.

Only a few counts were recorded for this clone. Additional DNA sequences in this sample encode the identical CDR3. The chain combines TRBV5-4 with TRBJ1-1; D is uncertain. Germline CDR1 reads SGHNT; CDR2 reads YYREEE (reference sequence). V was trimmed by 1 base and J by 1 base, leaving 8 bases between them. This CDR3 comprises 14 residues. The CDR3 DNA is TGTGCCAGCAGCTTGATGGTCGGGAACACTGAAGCTTTCTTT. Protein sequence: CASSLMVGNTEAFF.

The V call is TRBV7-9, the J call TRBJ1-2, with D hard to call. The V end lost 1 base, the J end lost 6 bases, and 3 bases lay between the germline ends. CDR3 length: 11 amino acids. The germline gives CDR1 SEHNR, CDR2 FQNEAQ (reference sequence). DNA for the CDR3: TGTGCCAGCAGCTTAGGCAATGGCTACACCTTC. It encodes CASSLGNGYTF.

The chain employs TRBV28 and TRBJ1-1; TRBD1 agrees at 8 bases. Germline trimming cut 3 bases from V and 4 bases from J; bases unmatched to any gene: 7. The length of the CDR3 is 15 residues. Per germline, CDR1 MDHEN and CDR2 SYDVKM. CDR3 nucleotide sequence: TGTGCCAGCAGTTTGCAGGGGGCGGGGAGCACTGAAGCTTTCTTT. Protein sequence: CASSLQGAGSTEAFF. Combining the CDR3 with reference TRBV28 and TRBJ1-1 gives the whole variable domain DVKVTQSSRYLVKRTGEKVFLECVQDMDHENMFWYRQDPGLGLRLIYFSYDVKMKEKGDIPEGYSVSREKKERFSLILESASTNQTSMYLCASSLQGAGSTEAFFGQGTRLTVV.

The rearrangement links TRBV6-1 to TRBJ2-5; D is unclear. Trimming took off 2 bases at V and 5 bases at J, with 3 bases between the two ends. The germline CDR1 and CDR2 sequences are MNHNS and SASEGT. The CDR3 is 11 amino acids. CDR3: CASSEWETQYF. The CDR3 DNA reads TGTGCCAGCAGTGAATGGGAGACCCAGTACTTC.

The CDR3 nucleotides are TGTGCCAGCTCACAGAACCGAGGGAACACTGAAGCTTTCTTT. It specifies CASSQNRGNTEAFF. The genes are TRBV18 and TRBJ1-1, with D uncertain. Trimming shortened V by 4 bases and J by 1 base, and 10 bases separated the two germline ends. The germline V gene encodes CDR1 KGHSH and CDR2 LQKENI. This CDR3 is 14 amino acids long.

This chain connects TRBV30 to TRBJ2-2; D gene uncertain. This CDR3 comprises 15 residues. Germline V gives CDR1 GTSNPN, CDR2 SVGIG (reference sequence). Trimming removed 3 bases from V and 6 bases from J, with 17 bases in between. The CDR3 sequence is CAWSPRNAPAGELFF. CDR3 DNA sequence: TGTGCCTGGAGCCCCCGAAACGCCCCCGCCGGGGAGCTGTTTTTT. Variable domain in full (rest from reference TRBV30 and TRBJ2-2): SQTIHQWPATLVQPVGSPLSLECTVEGTSNPNLYWYRQAAGRGLQLLFYSVGIGQISSEVPQNLSASRPQDRQFILSSKKLLLSDSGFYLCAWSPRNAPAGELFFGEGSRLTVL.

In its sample, this clone was seen once. This rearrangement joins TRBV6-5 to TRBJ2-3; D gene ambiguous. CDR1 is MNHEY, CDR2 SVGAGI, per germline. V dropped 0 bases and J dropped 0 bases, with 10 bases sitting between them. The CDR3 has 16 residues. The CDR3 bases are TGTGCCAGCAGTTACTCAGTCCCAGTTAGCACAGATACGCAGTATTTT. This sequence encodes CASSYSVPVSTDTQYF.

This clone was counted once. The gene calls are TRBV9 and TRBJ1-4, with D tentatively TRBD1 (5 bases). Germline CDR1 SGDLS, CDR2 YYNGEE. The CDR3 extends over 15 amino acids. V dropped 6 bases and J dropped 7 bases, with 19 bases sitting between them. CDR3 DNA: TGTGCCAGCACCCCGGGCGAGGGAAGGGGTGAAAAACTGTTTTTT. Its protein product is CASTPGEGRGEKLFF.

The chain links TRBV25-1 to TRBJ1-5; the match to TRBD1 covers 8 bases. CDR3 length: 14 residues. CDR1 is MGHDK, CDR2 SYGVNS, per germline. The trim removed 4 bases at V and 3 bases at J, leaving 2 bases unmatched. DNA of the CDR3: TGTGCCAGCAGTGGACAGGGGCTCAATCAGCCCCAGCATTTT. Its translation: CASSGQGLNQPQHF.

The rearrangement joins TRBV6-1 to TRBJ1-5; TRBD1 matches 8 bases. Losses at the gene ends were 4 bases for V and 4 bases for J; bases not matched to a gene: 6. Germline assignment: CDR1 MNHNS and CDR2 SASEGT. The CDR3 length is 15 residues. This CDR3 reads CASSAVDRGNQPQHF. As DNA, the CDR3 is TGTGCCAGCAGTGCCGTTGACAGGGGAAATCAGCCCCAGCATTTT.

This clone was seen a single time. The V call is TRBV4-1, the J call TRBJ2-7, with D tentatively TRBD1 (6 bases). CDR1 and CDR2 (germline): MGHRA, YSYEKL. The CDR3 runs to 16 residues. V lost 5 bases, J lost 6 bases, and 23 bases lay in between. The CDR3 here is CASSWTGTLFRSEQYF. CDR3 DNA sequence: TGCGCCAGCAGCTGGACCGGGACACTCTTTAGGTCCGAGCAGTACTTC.

The chain is built from TRBV25-1 and TRBJ2-7; D remains unclear. CDR1 MGHDK and CDR2 SYGVNS come from the germline V gene. V was pared by 4 bases and J by 3 bases, with 13 bases between. This CDR3 comprises 14 residues. CDR3 region: CASSAGSGRYEQYF. Written as DNA, the CDR3 is TGTGCCAGCAGTGCCGGCTCAGGACGCTACGAGCAGTACTTC.

This clone was recorded once. The chain couples TRBV6-1 to TRBJ2-5; D gene unclear. This CDR3 region has 12 residues. From germline, CDR1 is MNHNS and CDR2 SASEGT. V lost 4 bases and J 7 bases, leaving 10 bases between the germline ends. As DNA, the CDR3 is TGTGCCAGCAGTGTAGGGTTCGGGACCCAGTACTTC. Residues: CASSVGFGTQYF.

V gene TRBV2 combines with J gene TRBJ2-3; TRBD2 matches 10 bases. Germline CDR1 reads SNHLY; CDR2 reads FYNNEI. Trimming removed 6 bases from V and 1 base from J; junction bases left unmatched: 1. The CDR3 totals 14 residues. CDR3 coding DNA: TGTGCCAGCAGAGGGACTAGCGGCACAGATACGCAGTATTTT. It translates to CASRGTSGTDTQYF.

The gene calls are TRBV6-6 and TRBJ1-5; 7 bases fit TRBD1. This CDR3 comprises 15 residues. Germline-derived CDR1 and CDR2 are MNHNY and SVGAGI (reference sequence). Trimming removed 2 bases from V and 6 bases from J; junction bases left unmatched: 7. The CDR3: CASSYHDRVPQPQHF. In DNA, the CDR3 is TGTGCCAGCAGTTACCACGACAGGGTACCTCAGCCCCAGCATTTT.

V gene TRBV30 combines with J gene TRBJ2-1; no reliable D call. The V gene's germline CDR1 is GTSNPN and CDR2 SVGIG (reference sequence). The V end lost 2 bases, the J end lost 10 bases, and 9 bases lay between the germline ends. The CDR3 is 11 amino acids. The CDR3 bases are TGTGCCTGGAGTTTAGGGAACGAGCAGTTCTTC. Its protein product is CAWSLGNEQFF.

The chain links TRBV7-9 to TRBJ1-2; D not resolved. Trimming took off 1 base at V and 2 bases at J, with 8 bases between the two ends. This CDR3 has 14 residues. Per germline, CDR1 SEHNR and CDR2 FQNEAQ (reference sequence). The CDR3 DNA reads as TGTGCCAGCAGCTTAGGGCAGCAAAACTATGGCTACACCTTC. Translated: CASSLGQQNYGYTF.

The CDR3 nucleotides read TGTGCCAGCAGTGAAGCGTGGACAGTGACCTATACGCAGTATTTT. As protein: CASSEAWTVTYTQYF. This chain links TRBV6-1 with TRBJ2-3; possibly TRBD1 for D (6 bases). Trimming removed 0 bases from V and 7 bases from J, with 14 bases in between. Germline-derived CDR1 and CDR2 are MNHNS and SASEGT. CDR3 length: 15 residues.

The chain joins TRBV7-2 to TRBJ2-6; D remains unclear. The CDR3 is made up of 15 amino acids. V was clipped by 6 bases and J by 0 bases, with 9 bases between them. Germline-derived CDR1 and CDR2 are SGHTA and FQGNSA. The CDR3 DNA follows: TGTGCCAGCAGGTCAGGTAGCTCTGGGGCCAACGTCCTGACTTTC. Translated, it gives CASRSGSSGANVLTF.

V usage is TRBV29-1 and J usage is TRBJ1-2, with a possible D match to TRBD1 (6 bases). V was shortened by 4 bases and J by 5 bases, with 14 bases between the two germline ends. Germline CDR1 is SQVTM and CDR2 is ANQGSEA. This CDR3 comprises 13 residues. The CDR3 sequence: CSVGMGGGYGYTF. The CDR3 bases are TGCAGCGTTGGCATGGGAGGGGGATATGGCTACACCTTC.

The genes are TRBV14 and TRBJ2-1, with unresolved D. This CDR3 is built from 13 residues. Germline V gene sequence: CDR1 SGHDN, CDR2 FVKESK. V lost 5 bases, J lost 7 bases, and 12 bases lay in between. Written as DNA, the CDR3 is TGTGCCAGCAGCGGTGGGAATGGAAATGAGCAGTTCTTC. Its translation is CASSGGNGNEQFF. Supplemented by reference TRBV14 and TRBJ2-1, the full variable domain reads EAGVTQFPSHSVIEKGQTVTLRCDPISGHDNLYWYRRVMGKEIKFLLHFVKESKQDESGMPNNRFLAERTGGTYSTLKVQPAELEDSGVYFCASSGGNGNEQFFGPGTRLTVL.

This chain uses TRBV7-2 with TRBJ1-6; 7 positions agree with TRBD1. The J segment lost 8 bases and the V segment lost 5 bases, leaving 3 bases of the junction unmatched. Germline values: CDR1 SGHTA, CDR2 FQGNSA. The CDR3 loop spans 13 amino acids. CDR3 DNA sequence: TGTGCCAGCAGCCAAGACAGGGATTCACCCCTCCACTTT. Translated, it gives CASSQDRDSPLHF.